The rows below give T cell receptor beta chains drawn from one sample of a study of T cell changes during pregnancy in multiple sclerosis. This table comes from immunoSEQ multiplex PCR, and its TCRdb copy is limited to in-frame clones, with some not included. The sample has tens of thousands of clones; around 94% are singletons. Specimen: peripheral blood, collected after pregnancy. These receptors came from a female donor with multiple sclerosis, enrolled in a pregnancy study. The CDR3 runs from the conserved cysteine through the conserved F or W. A D gene is named only where the DNA matches it firmly. The size of a clone is reported for some rows only, either as once, few or many, or as a class for expanded clones.

TGTGCCAGCAGCTTAGATTATAGCGTCCAAGAGACCCAGTACTTC | CASSLDYSVQETQYF | - | TRBJ2-5 | TRBV11-2 | -
TGTGCCAGTATCCCCCCCCGAGGAGTGGGTGAAGCTTTCTTT | CASIPPRGVGEAFF | - | TRBJ1-1 | TRBV19 | -
TGTGCCAGCTCACCCCCTTCAATTACGAGTCCTAATGAAAAACTGTTTTTT | CASSPPSITSPNEKLFF | - | TRBJ1-4 | TRBV18 | -
TGTGCCAGCACCGCGACAGGGGGTGCTTATGGCTACACCTTC | CASTATGGAYGYTF | TRBD1 | TRBJ1-2 | TRBV25-1 | -
TGTGCCAGCAGTTACGCAGATCAGGGCTACGAGCAGTACTTC | CASSYADQGYEQYF | - | TRBJ2-7 | TRBV28 | -
TGTGCCAGTAGGATCCCGGGGTCTGGAAACACCATATATTTT | CASRIPGSGNTIYF | - | TRBJ1-3 | TRBV19 | -
TGTGCCAGTAGCCCCAGGGGGAACTATGGCTACACCTTC | CASSPRGNYGYTF | TRBD1 | TRBJ1-2 | TRBV19 | -
TGTGCCAGCAGTCGGGAGGGTTTGGGCAAAAACATTCAGTACTTC | CASSREGLGKNIQYF | TRBD2 | TRBJ2-4 | TRBV27 | -
TGTGCCAGCAGCCCAGACAGGGCCCAGCCCCAGCATTTT | CASSPDRAQPQHF | TRBD1 | TRBJ1-5 | TRBV7-2 | -
TGTGCCAGCAGTGAAGGCCAGGGGAACTATGGCTACACCTTC | CASSEGQGNYGYTF | - | TRBJ1-2 | TRBV6-1 | -
TGTGCCAGCAATAAAGGGGCGTACACCGGGGAGCTGTTTTTT | CASNKGAYTGELFF | - | TRBJ2-2 | TRBV2 | -
TGTGCCTGGAGTTCCGAGGGCAATCAGCCCCAGCATTTT | CAWSSEGNQPQHF | - | TRBJ1-5 | TRBV30 | -
TGTGCCAGCAGCGTAGCTACAGGGCCGAATCAGCCCCAGCATTTT | CASSVATGPNQPQHF | - | TRBJ1-5 | TRBV9 | -
TGTGCCAGCAGCTTAAGGGGGAACACTGAAGCTTTCTTT | CASSLRGNTEAFF | - | TRBJ1-1 | TRBV7-8 | -
TGTGCCAGCAGCGTAGTCCCGGGACAGGGAATTTATGGCTACACCTTC | CASSVVPGQGIYGYTF | TRBD1 | TRBJ1-2 | TRBV9 | -
TGCAGCGTTGAAACGTCTTCCGGACAGGACTGGTACGAGCAGTACTTC | CSVETSSGQDWYEQYF | TRBD1 | TRBJ2-7 | TRBV29-1 | -
TGTGCCAGTAGTGGAGACACTAGAAACACTGAAGCTTTCTTT | CASSGDTRNTEAFF | - | TRBJ1-1 | TRBV19 | -
TGTGCCAGCAGCTCAGACCAGACTAGCGGGGTACTATTAGAGACCCAGTACTTC | CASSSDQTSGVLLETQYF | TRBD2 | TRBJ2-5 | TRBV9 | -
TGTGCCAGCAGCTTCGGCGGGACCCTGGGGCAGCCCCAGCATTTT | CASSFGGTLGQPQHF | - | TRBJ1-5 | TRBV5-4 | -
TGTGCCAGCAGCTTAAACAGCTATGGCTACACCTTC | CASSLNSYGYTF | - | TRBJ1-2 | TRBV11-2 | -
TGTGCCTGGAGTGGGGACAGCTCCTACAATGAGCAGTTCTTC | CAWSGDSSYNEQFF | TRBD1 | TRBJ2-1 | TRBV30 | -
TGCAGTGGGAGTACTAGTGGTGAGCAGTTCTTC | CSGSTSGEQFF | - | TRBJ2-1 | TRBV20-1 | once
TGCGCCAGCAGCTCCCCAGAGCGGGGGGAATACAATGAGCAGTTCTTC | CASSSPERGEYNEQFF | TRBD2 | TRBJ2-1 | TRBV5-1 | -
TGTGCCAGCAGTTACACTATGTCTAGTGGGGGCTACACCTTC | CASSYTMSSGGYTF | - | TRBJ1-2 | TRBV6-5 | -
TGCGCCAGCAGCTTGCCGACAGGACAGAACACTGAAGCTTTCTTT | CASSLPTGQNTEAFF | - | TRBJ1-1 | TRBV5-1 | -
TGTGCCAGCACCTACGCATCAGGGGGCGAGCAGTACTTC | CASTYASGGEQYF | TRBD1 | TRBJ2-7 | TRBV2 | -
TGTGCCAGCAGCTCAGACAGGAACACTGAAGCTTTCTTT | CASSSDRNTEAFF | - | TRBJ1-1 | TRBV11-2 | -
TGTGCCATCAGTGAGTCGTCAAGGAGGAGAGACACTGAAGCTTTCTTT | CAISESSRRRDTEAFF | - | TRBJ1-1 | TRBV10-3 | -
TGTGCCAGCAGCTTAAGGTGGGGGGTTGGAGAGCAGTACTTC | CASSLRWGVGEQYF | - | TRBJ2-7 | TRBV7-9 | -
TGTGCCAGCAGCCTAGCGGGAGGGGAGACCCAGTACTTC | CASSLAGGETQYF | TRBD2 | TRBJ2-5 | TRBV27 | -
TGTGCCTGGAACCGCGGAGCCCCTGAAGCTTTCTTT | CAWNRGAPEAFF | - | TRBJ1-1 | TRBV30 | -
TGTGCCTGGGGGGACTTCACAGATACGCAGTATTTT | CAWGDFTDTQYF | - | TRBJ2-3 | TRBV30 | once
TGCAGCGTGGCCCCTAAACTAGTCTCCTACGAGCAGTACTTC | CSVAPKLVSYEQYF | - | TRBJ2-7 | TRBV29-1 | -
TGTGCCTGGCTCCTCTCACAGGGTTGGATGGCTGAAGCTTTCTTT | CAWLLSQGWMAEAFF | - | TRBJ1-1 | TRBV30 | once
TGTGCCAGTAGTACGCCTCGCGGGAGTTATGGGGAGCTGTTTTTT | CASSTPRGSYGELFF | TRBD2 | TRBJ2-2 | TRBV19 | once
TGTGCCAGCAGAGCGGGACCTAGCTCCTATAATTCACCCCTCCACTTT | CASRAGPSSYNSPLHF | - | TRBJ1-6 | TRBV28 | -
TGTGCCAGCAGTTTACAGGGGGCTGTTATTCCCTACGAGCAGTACTTC | CASSLQGAVIPYEQYF | TRBD1 | TRBJ2-7 | TRBV27 | -
TGTGCCATCAGGCTGACGGGGAGCTCCTACGAGCAGTACTTC | CAIRLTGSSYEQYF | - | TRBJ2-7 | TRBV10-3 | -
TGTGCCACCTTGGGACAGGGCCACGAGCAGTACTTC | CATLGQGHEQYF | TRBD1 | TRBJ2-7 | TRBV6-5 | -
TGTGCCAGCAGTGACTCCGGACAGGTCGAGCAGTTCTTC | CASSDSGQVEQFF | TRBD1 | TRBJ2-1 | TRBV6-4 | -
TGTGCCAGCAGCTTGGATCCCCTAGGAAGTGCCTACGAGCAGTACTTC | CASSLDPLGSAYEQYF | - | TRBJ2-7 | TRBV5-6 | -
TGTGCCAGCAGCCTACAGGGGGCAAACACCGGGGAGCTGTTTTTT | CASSLQGANTGELFF | TRBD1 | TRBJ2-2 | TRBV7-2 | few
TGTGCCAGCAGCTTAGGGACTAGCGGGAACGCAGATACGCAGTATTTT | CASSLGTSGNADTQYF | TRBD2 | TRBJ2-3 | TRBV7-8 | -
TGTGCCAGCAGCCAAGAAGAAGGCGGGGCGGGGGGGCAGTATTTT | CASSQEEGGAGGQYF | TRBD2 | TRBJ2-3 | TRBV4-2 | -
TGTGCCAGCAGCCCTCAGGGGGCGGACACTGAAGCTTTCTTT | CASSPQGADTEAFF | TRBD1 | TRBJ1-1 | TRBV7-3 | -
TGTGCCAGCAGCTCCCGACAGGCTAACTATGGCTACACCTTC | CASSSRQANYGYTF | - | TRBJ1-2 | TRBV7-2 | -
TGCAGCGTCACCGGGACAGGGCTTAATACCGGGGAGCTGTTTTTT | CSVTGTGLNTGELFF | TRBD1 | TRBJ2-2 | TRBV29-1 | -
TGCGCCAGCAGCCAAGGTGGGCCGTTTGAGCCCCAGCATTTT | CASSQGGPFEPQHF | - | TRBJ1-5 | TRBV4-1 | -
TGTGCCAGTAGCGGACAGGGACCAAACTATGGCTACACCTTC | CASSGQGPNYGYTF | TRBD1 | TRBJ1-2 | TRBV19 | -
TGCGCCAGCAGCTTTCGGCGCGGGACAGCTAGCACAGATACGCAGTATTTT | CASSFRRGTASTDTQYF | - | TRBJ2-3 | TRBV5-1 | -
TGTGCCAGCAGCAGCGGGAGTGGGACAGATACGCAGTATTTT | CASSSGSGTDTQYF | TRBD2 | TRBJ2-3 | TRBV6-5 | -
TGTGCCGGGAGTTTGGAAGGAAACACCATATATTTT | CAGSLEGNTIYF | - | TRBJ1-3 | TRBV2 | -
TGTGCCAGCTCAGGGGGCGGCGGTTCGTCCTACGAGCAGTACTTC | CASSGGGGSSYEQYF | - | TRBJ2-7 | TRBV18 | -
TGTGCCAGTAGTCGAGTGAACGGGGATACGCAGTATTTT | CASSRVNGDTQYF | - | TRBJ2-3 | TRBV19 | -
TGTGCCAGCAGCTTAATTACGGGACAGGTCGGTCAGCCCCAGCATTTT | CASSLITGQVGQPQHF | TRBD1 | TRBJ1-5 | TRBV11-2 | -
TGCGCCAGCAGCTTGGCTCCCGGGGGGACAGATACGCAGTATTTT | CASSLAPGGTDTQYF | TRBD2 | TRBJ2-3 | TRBV5-1 | -
TGCGCCAGCAGCCAAGATGGGCAGAACCCCTACGAGCAGTACTTC | CASSQDGQNPYEQYF | - | TRBJ2-7 | TRBV4-1 | -
TGTGCCAGCGGACAGGGATCCTACGAGCAGTACTTC | CASGQGSYEQYF | TRBD1 | TRBJ2-7 | TRBV5-6 | -
TGTGCCAGCGAGACTAGCGGGATCAATGAGCAGTTCTTC | CASETSGINEQFF | TRBD2 | TRBJ2-1 | TRBV7-9 | -